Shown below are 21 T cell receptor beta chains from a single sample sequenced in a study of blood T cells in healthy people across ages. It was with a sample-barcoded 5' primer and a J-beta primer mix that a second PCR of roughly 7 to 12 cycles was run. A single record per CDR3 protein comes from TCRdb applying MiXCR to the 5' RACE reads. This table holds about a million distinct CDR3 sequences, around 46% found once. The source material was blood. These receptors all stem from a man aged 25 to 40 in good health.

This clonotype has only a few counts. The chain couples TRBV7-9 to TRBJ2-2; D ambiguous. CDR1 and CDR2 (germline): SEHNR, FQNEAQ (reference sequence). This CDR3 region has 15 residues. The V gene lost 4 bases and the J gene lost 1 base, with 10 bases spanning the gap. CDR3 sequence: CASSSRTRNTGELFF. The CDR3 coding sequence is TGTGCCAGCAGCTCACGGACCCGGAACACCGGGGAGCTGTTTTTT.

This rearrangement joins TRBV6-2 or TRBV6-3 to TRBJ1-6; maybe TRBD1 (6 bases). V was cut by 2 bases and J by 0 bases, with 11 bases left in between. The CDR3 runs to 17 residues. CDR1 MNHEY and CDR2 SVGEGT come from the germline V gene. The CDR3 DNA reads TGTGCCAGCAGTTACCGGACAGCGAGCTCCTATAATTCACCCCTCCACTTT. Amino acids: CASSYRTASSYNSPLHF.

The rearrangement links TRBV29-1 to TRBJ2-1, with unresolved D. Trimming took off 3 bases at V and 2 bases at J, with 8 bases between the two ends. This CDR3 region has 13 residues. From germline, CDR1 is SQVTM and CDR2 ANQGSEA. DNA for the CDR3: TGCAGCGTTGACAGGCCAACCTACAATGAGCAGTTCTTC. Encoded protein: CSVDRPTYNEQFF.

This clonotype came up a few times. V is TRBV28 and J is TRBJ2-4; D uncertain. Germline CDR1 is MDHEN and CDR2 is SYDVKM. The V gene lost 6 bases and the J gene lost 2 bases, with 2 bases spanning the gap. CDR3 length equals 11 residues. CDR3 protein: CASSSKNIQYF. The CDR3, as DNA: TGTGCCAGCAGCTCCAAAAACATTCAGTACTTC.

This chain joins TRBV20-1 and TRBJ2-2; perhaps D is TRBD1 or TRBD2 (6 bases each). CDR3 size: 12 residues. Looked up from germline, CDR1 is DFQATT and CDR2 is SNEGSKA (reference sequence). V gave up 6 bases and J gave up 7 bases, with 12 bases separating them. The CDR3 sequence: CSAQKGGGELFF. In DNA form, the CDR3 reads TGCAGTGCGCAAAAGGGGGGCGGGGAGCTGTTTTTT.

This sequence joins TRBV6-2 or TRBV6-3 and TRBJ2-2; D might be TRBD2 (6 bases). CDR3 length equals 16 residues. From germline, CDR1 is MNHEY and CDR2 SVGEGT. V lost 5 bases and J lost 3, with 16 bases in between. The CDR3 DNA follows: TGTGCCAGCAGTCCCTGGAGGAGGGAGGACACCGGGGAGCTGTTTTTT. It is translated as CASSPWRREDTGELFF.

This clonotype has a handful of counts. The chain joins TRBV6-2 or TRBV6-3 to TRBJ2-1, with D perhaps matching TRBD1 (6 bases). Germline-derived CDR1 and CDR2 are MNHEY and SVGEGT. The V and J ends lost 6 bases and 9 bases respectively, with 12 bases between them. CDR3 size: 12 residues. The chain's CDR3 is CASRHTGSEQFF. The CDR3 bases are TGTGCCAGCAGACATACAGGGTCTGAGCAGTTCTTC.

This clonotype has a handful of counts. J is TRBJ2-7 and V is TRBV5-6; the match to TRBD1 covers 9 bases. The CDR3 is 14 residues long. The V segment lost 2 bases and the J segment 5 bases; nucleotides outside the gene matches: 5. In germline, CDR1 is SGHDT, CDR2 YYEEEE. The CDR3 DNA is TGTGCCAGCAGCTTACCGGGACAGGGCGACGAGCAGTACTTC. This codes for CASSLPGQGDEQYF.

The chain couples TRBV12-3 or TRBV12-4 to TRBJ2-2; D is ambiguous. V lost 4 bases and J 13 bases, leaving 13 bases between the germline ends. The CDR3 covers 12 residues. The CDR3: CASSSVPTGLFF. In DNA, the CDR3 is TGTGCCAGCAGTTCCGTCCCCACGGGGCTGTTTTTT.

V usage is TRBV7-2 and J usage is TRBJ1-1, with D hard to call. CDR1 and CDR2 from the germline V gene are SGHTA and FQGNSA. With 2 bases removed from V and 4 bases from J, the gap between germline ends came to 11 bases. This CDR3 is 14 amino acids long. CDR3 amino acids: CASSLKGSRTEAFF. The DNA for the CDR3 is TGTGCCAGCAGCTTAAAGGGATCTCGCACTGAAGCTTTCTTT.

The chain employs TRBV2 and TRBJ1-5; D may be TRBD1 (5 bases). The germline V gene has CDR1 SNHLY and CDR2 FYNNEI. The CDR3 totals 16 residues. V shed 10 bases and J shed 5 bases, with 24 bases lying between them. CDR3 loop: CANSQTNRPFDQPQHF. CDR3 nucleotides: TGTGCCAACAGCCAGACTAACAGGCCCTTTGATCAGCCCCAGCATTTT.

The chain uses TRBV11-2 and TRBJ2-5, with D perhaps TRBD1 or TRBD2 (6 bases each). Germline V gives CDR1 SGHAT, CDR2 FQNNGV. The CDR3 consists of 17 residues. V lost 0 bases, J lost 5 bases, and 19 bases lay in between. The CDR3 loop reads CASSLDAFGGGYETQYF. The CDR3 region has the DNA TGTGCCAGCAGCTTAGATGCGTTCGGGGGCGGGTATGAGACCCAGTACTTC.

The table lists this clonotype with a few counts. The CDR3 here is CSARTSGRSRQYNEQFF. The DNA for the CDR3 is TGCAGTGCTAGGACTAGCGGGAGGAGCCGTCAATACAATGAGCAGTTCTTC. The chain recombines TRBV20-1 with TRBJ2-1; 13 bases align to TRBD2. Looked up from germline, CDR1 is DFQATT and CDR2 is SNEGSKA (reference sequence). Unmatched junction bases numbered 9, after V lost 3 bases and J lost 4 bases. This CDR3 spans 17 amino acids.

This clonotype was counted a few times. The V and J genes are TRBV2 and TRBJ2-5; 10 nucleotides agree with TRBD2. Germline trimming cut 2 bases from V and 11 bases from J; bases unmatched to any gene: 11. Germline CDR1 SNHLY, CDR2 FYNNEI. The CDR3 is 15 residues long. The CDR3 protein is CASSETAGGIGEQYF. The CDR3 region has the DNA TGTGCCAGCAGTGAAACAGCGGGGGGGATTGGGGAGCAGTACTTC. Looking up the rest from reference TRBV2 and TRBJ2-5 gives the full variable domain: EPEVTQTPSHQVTQMGQEVILRCVPISNHLYFYWYRQILGQKVEFLVSFYNNEISEKSEIFDDQFSVERPDGSNFTLKIRSTKLEDSAMYFCASSETAGGIGEQYFGPGTRLLVL.

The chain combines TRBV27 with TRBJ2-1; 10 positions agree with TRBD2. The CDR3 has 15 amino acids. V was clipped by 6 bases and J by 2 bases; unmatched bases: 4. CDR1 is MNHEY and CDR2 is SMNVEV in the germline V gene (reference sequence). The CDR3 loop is CASRNLAGAYNEQFF. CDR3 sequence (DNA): TGTGCCAGCAGAAATCTAGCGGGGGCCTACAATGAGCAGTTCTTC.

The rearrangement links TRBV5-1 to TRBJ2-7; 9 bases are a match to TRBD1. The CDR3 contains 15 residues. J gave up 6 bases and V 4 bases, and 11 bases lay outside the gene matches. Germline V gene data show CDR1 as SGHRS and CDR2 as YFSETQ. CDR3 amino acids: CASSIPGTGTLEQYF. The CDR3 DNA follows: TGCGCCAGCAGCATACCCGGGACAGGGACCCTCGAGCAGTACTTC. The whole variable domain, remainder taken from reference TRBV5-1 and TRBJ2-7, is KAGVTQTPRYLIKTRGQQVTLSCSPISGHRSVSWYQQTPGQGLQFLFEYFSETQRNKGNFPGRFSGRQFSNSRSEMNVSTLELGDSALYLCASSIPGTGTLEQYFGPGTRLTVT.

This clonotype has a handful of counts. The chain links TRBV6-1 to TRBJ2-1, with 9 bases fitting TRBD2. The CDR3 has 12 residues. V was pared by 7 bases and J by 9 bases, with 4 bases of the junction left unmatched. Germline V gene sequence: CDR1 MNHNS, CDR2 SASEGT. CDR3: CASKSGGTEQFF. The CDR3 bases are TGTGCCAGCAAGAGCGGGGGGACTGAGCAGTTCTTC.

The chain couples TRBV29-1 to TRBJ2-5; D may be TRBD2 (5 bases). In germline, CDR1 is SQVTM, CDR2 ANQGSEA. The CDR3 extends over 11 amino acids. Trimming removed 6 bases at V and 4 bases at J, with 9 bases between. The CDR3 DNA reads TGCAGCGTCACACGGGGAGAGACCCAGTACTTC. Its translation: CSVTRGETQYF.

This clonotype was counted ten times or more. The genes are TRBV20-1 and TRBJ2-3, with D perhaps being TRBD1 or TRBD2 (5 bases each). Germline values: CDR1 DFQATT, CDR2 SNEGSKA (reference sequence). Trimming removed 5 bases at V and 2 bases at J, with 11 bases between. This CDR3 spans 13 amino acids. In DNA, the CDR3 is TGCAGTGCTTCCCGGGGCTACACAGATACGCAGTATTTT. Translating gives CSASRGYTDTQYF.

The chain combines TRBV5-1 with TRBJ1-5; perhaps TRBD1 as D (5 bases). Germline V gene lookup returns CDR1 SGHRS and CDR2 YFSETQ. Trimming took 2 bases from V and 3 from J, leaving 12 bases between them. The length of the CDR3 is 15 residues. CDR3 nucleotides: TGCGCCAGCAGCTTCCAAGGGGCCCCCAATCAGCCCCAGCATTTT. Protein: CASSFQGAPNQPQHF.

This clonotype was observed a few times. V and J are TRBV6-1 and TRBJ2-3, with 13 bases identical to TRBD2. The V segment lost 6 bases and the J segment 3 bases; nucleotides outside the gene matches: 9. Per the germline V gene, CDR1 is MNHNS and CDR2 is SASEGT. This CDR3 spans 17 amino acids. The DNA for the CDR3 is TGTGCCAGCAGCCGCCCCCCACTAGCGGGGGGGACAGATACGCAGTATTTT. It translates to CASSRPPLAGGTDTQYF.